Below, one TCR beta chain is given with its context. What it binds is unknown. Only in-frame clones appear in the TCRdb table, and some are missing; sequencing was by immunoSEQ multiplex PCR. The sample holds about 59,000 clones, about 89% seen once. The source of the sample is a study of T cells in localized non-small cell lung cancer. Whole-study findings and limits: Median roughly 57 top-100 tumor clones were shared with paired adjacent lung. Clonality of T cells reached its maximum in uninvolved adjacent lung, surpassing tumor. Among blood samples, higher T cell density accompanied longer overall survival. Sequencing, confined to only one tumor region, leaves heterogeneity possible.

This CDR3 comprises 12 residues. Germline lookup yields CDR1 GTSNPN and CDR2 SVGIG (reference sequence). Trimming left V 4 bases short and J 7 bases short, with 10 bases between. The source is a man aged 40 to 75 with stage I lung adenocarcinoma. The sequencing here drew on peripheral blood, taken before any cancer treatment. The chain couples TRBV30 to TRBJ2-2; unclear D gene. The CDR3 DNA is TGTGCCTGGAATTGGGTCTACGGGGAGCTGTTTTTT. It codes for CAWNWVYGELFF.